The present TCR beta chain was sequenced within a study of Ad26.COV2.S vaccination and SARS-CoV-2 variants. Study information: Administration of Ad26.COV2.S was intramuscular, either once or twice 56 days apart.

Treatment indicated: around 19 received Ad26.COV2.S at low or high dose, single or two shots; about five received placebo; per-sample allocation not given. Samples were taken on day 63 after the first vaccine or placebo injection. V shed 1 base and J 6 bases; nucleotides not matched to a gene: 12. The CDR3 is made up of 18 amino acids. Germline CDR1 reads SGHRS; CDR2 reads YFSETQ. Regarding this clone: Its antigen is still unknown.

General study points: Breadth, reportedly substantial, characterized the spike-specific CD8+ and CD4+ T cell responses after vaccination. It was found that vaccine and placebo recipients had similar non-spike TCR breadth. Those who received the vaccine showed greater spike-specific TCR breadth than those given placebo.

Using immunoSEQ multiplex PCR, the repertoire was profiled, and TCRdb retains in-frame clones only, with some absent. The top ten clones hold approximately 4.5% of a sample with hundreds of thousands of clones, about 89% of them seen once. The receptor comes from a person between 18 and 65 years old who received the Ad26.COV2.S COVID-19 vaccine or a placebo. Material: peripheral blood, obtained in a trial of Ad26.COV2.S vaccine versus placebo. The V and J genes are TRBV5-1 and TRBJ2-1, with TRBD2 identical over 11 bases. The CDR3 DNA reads TGCGCCAGCAGCTTGCTACTAGCGGGAGATGGGATGGGCAATGAGCAGTTCTTC. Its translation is CASSLLLAGDGMGNEQFF. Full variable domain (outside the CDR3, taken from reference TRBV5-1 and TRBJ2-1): KAGVTQTPRYLIKTRGQQVTLSCSPISGHRSVSWYQQTPGQGLQFLFEYFSETQRNKGNFPGRFSGRQFSNSRSEMNVSTLELGDSALYLCASSLLLAGDGMGNEQFFGPGTRLTVL.